This T cell receptor beta chain was recovered during a study of shared clonotypes between healthy human individuals (dated by TCRdb to between 2020 and 2021). As for the study more broadly: Three men and a couple of women, aged 18 to 49 years, made up the cohort. For each donor, CD4 naive and CD4 memory were each run on three plates, CD8 naive on two plates, and CD8 memory on one plate. To increase sequencing depth and limit assay-specific biases, different laboratories used diverse techniques to prepare libraries and sequence TCR repertoires. Each donor's leukapheresis produced roughly between about 0.8 and 8.9 billion PBMCs. The study deeply sequenced blood TCR repertoires of five healthy adults to estimate repertoire size and the extent of clonotype sharing between individuals. The full study reports these points: Sampling was restricted to blood, and TCR repertoires in tissue are likely to differ from TCR repertoires in blood. Incomplete sequencing was indicated by rarefaction of sorted-subset datasets, despite the large sequencing depth. The genetic and exposure-history diversity represented was limited by the small number of donors. Pairwise subsampling indicated that sequencing depth was expected to affect the degree of clonotype sharing among donors. About 5% of naive CD4, approximately 3.7% of naive CD8, approximately 2% of memory CD4, and 0.35% to 0.4% of memory CD8 clonotypes were shared across several donors. Naive subsets generally had larger estimated clonotype richness than memory subsets. Higher generation probabilities were observed for clonotypes shared by all four sorted-subset donors than for non-shared clonotypes.

Note on this clone: It has no known antigen specificity. No base-level quality is on record; no much larger clone is a single base apart. Other DNA sequences within the sample encode an identical CDR3.

From V the trimming removes 4 bases and from J it removes 4 bases, while the gene matches leave 2 bases of the junction unaccounted for. Sequences MDHEN (CDR1) and SYDVKM (CDR2) are obtained from the germline V gene. There are 14 amino acids in the CDR3, from cysteine to phenylalanine inclusive. CDR3 DNA is the only sequence kept; it has 42 bases, read in frame from the first base. Donors were healthy HIV-negative adults with no recently reported acute infections or vaccinations. Only Caucasian adults living in Nashville, Tennessee, USA were represented among the donors. CD4+ T cells were enriched by magnetic negative selection; naive cells were then positively selected on CD45RA, and the negative fraction formed the memory subset. Blood was obtained by leukapheresis, after which PBMCs were separated by Ficoll-Histopaque density gradient centrifugation and cryopreserved in liquid nitrogen vapor phase. Analytical flow cytometry was used to check the purity and quantity of every magnetically sorted T cell population. Genomic DNA was isolated from each sorted fraction and quantified by UV absorbance on a Nanodrop 2000c.

Using the deep immunoSEQ assay, multiplex PCR amplified TCR CDR3 regions from genomic DNA. Extracted genomic DNA from each cell subset was spread evenly across all wells of several immunoSEQ 96-well plates, with each plate serving as a replicate. Each replicate PCR for sorted subsets received about 200 ng genomic DNA, equal to 28,000 or so T cell genomes. The purified libraries were quantified using a Qubit 3.0 fluorometer, sized with a Bioanalyzer 2100, and then quantified again using the KAPA Library Quantification kit. Each immunoSEQ 96-well plate was sequenced on its own single-read 150-cycle Illumina NextSeq 550 flow cell. Per the source publication's procedure: Because only junctional sequences without quality scores were contained in the immunoSEQ output, filtering matching that applied to full-length reads could not be performed. To assign V/J genes and CDR3, sequences were annotated using PyIR, a Python wrapper for IgBLAST v1.9, with IMGT germline references. Reads with weak V/J assignments (E-value above 1e-6), missing CDR3, stop codons, out-of-frame junctions, or ambiguous translated residues were removed. V3J clonotypes were defined as sequences sharing the same inferred V gene, J gene, and CDR3 amino acid sequence. To compute the percentage overlap between repertoires, the number of shared unique clonotypes was divided by the size of the smaller repertoire. RTK rarefaction, the Chao1 estimator, and Recon v2.1 estimates of unobserved clonotypes were used to assess repertoire richness. For all TCRbeta clonotypes obtained by the gDNA method from a handful of donors, generation probabilities were computed with OLGA. In TCRdb, the immuneACCESS table is reduced to in-frame sequences with V and J assigned. These tables do not hold every clone; where another copy was compared, an unresolved V gene accounts for under half, and the others remain unexplained. That table supplies the V and J calls and clone size; D and trimming were determined from the DNA. The sample yields about 520,000 clones; approximately 95% were counted once. The ten biggest clones cover 0.064% of the sample.

The origin of this receptor is a woman in her twenties or thirties in good health. This chain joins TRBV28 to TRBJ1-5; 9 junctional bases match TRBD1. Sample: naive CD4+ T cells sorted from blood. The cell subset or site label corresponds to: CD45RA+ positively selected. The CDR3 is CASSSGQGNQPQHF. The bases read TGTGCCAGCAGTTCGGGACAGGGTAATCAGCCCCAGCATTTT. Joined to the reference TRBV28 and TRBJ1-5 proteins, this CDR3 gives the full variable domain: DVKVTQSSRYLVKRTGEKVFLECVQDMDHENMFWYRQDPGLGLRLIYFSYDVKMKEKGDIPEGYSVSREKKERFSLILESASTNQTSMYLCASSSGQGNQPQHFGDGTRLSIL.